The clone carrying this T cell receptor beta chain was counted between two and nine times. Its antigen is unknown. TCRdb recomputed calls from the RT-PCR reads with MiXCR, one row per CDR3 protein. The data hold about 180,000 distinct CDR3 sequences, with approximately 9.2% observed a single time. The record originates from a study of response to subunit inactivated influenza vaccine. General study points: A suggestion made by the authors is that each seasonal influenza vaccination recruits few new T cells.

The CDR3 has 15 residues. CDR1 is LGHNA and CDR2 is YNFKEQ in the germline V gene. V was trimmed by 0 bases and J by 5 bases, leaving 13 bases between them. Sequenced material: non-naive T cells sorted from PBMCs, taken on the day of vaccination. The sequence was obtained from a man aged 50-59 years who received an inactivated influenza vaccine. The V and J genes are TRBV4-2 and TRBJ2-5, with TRBD2 as a possible D gene (5 bases). The CDR3 loop reads CASSQDNRPGETQYF. In nucleotides, the CDR3 is TGTGCCAGCAGCCAAGACAATCGCCCGGGGGAGACCCAGTACTTC.